Listed below are T cell receptor beta chains from one sample, sequenced in a study of regulatory T cells in long-lasting Graves disease. TCRdb re-called the multiplex PCR reads through MiXCR, storing one row per CDR3 protein. The sample holds 420,000 or so distinct CDR3 sequences; around 17% are singletons and the top ten take 20% to 25%. The same specimen was also included in a second study, on T cells in Graves' hyperthyroidism and ophthalmopathy.

Sequences were derived from peripheral blood mononuclear cells (PBMCs), sampled at new diagnosis, from a patient treated with antithyroid drugs. The receptors come from a woman younger than 30 with Graves disease. Both conserved end residues are part of each CDR3. D genes are given only for firm matches. Clone size is not always given. Where it is, it says once, few, many or a class for expanded clones.

J,size,D,V,DNA,CDR3
TRBJ1-4,-,-,TRBV10-3,TGTGCCATCAGTGAGATCCAGGGCCCCCTGTTTTTT,CAISEIQGPLFF
TRBJ1-1,-,-,TRBV6-2/TRBV6-3,TGTGCCAGCAGTTACAGGCTGAACACTGAAGCTTTCTTT,CASSYRLNTEAFF
TRBJ2-3,many,TRBD2,TRBV7-2,TGTGCCAGCAGCTTATCTAGCGGGGTCGCAGATACGCAGTATTTT,CASSLSSGVADTQYF
TRBJ1-2,-,-,TRBV6-5,TGTGCCAGCAGTTACTCGATCCAAGGGTCGAAGCATGGCTACACCTTC,CASSYSIQGSKHGYTF
TRBJ2-1,many,TRBD2,TRBV5-1,TGCGCCAGCAGCTCAGGACTAGCGGGATCCCCCTACAATGAGCAGTTCTTC,CASSSGLAGSPYNEQFF
TRBJ2-7,-,-,TRBV20-1,TGCAGTGCTAGAGATTTTAGGGGGAGGGCTTTTGATTACGAGCAGTACTTC,CSARDFRGRAFDYEQYF
TRBJ2-3,-,TRBD2,TRBV6-2/TRBV6-3,TGTGCCAGCAGTTACGGGAGGGCCACAGATACGCAGTATTTT,CASSYGRATDTQYF
TRBJ2-7,many,-,TRBV12-3/TRBV12-4,TGTGCCAGCAGCTACTTCTCCTACGAGCAGTACTTC,CASSYFSYEQYF
TRBJ1-1,many,TRBD1,TRBV5-1,TGTGCCAGCAGTTTTGACAGGGGCACTGAAGCTTTCTTT,CASSFDRGTEAFF
TRBJ1-2,many,TRBD1,TRBV3-1,TGTGCCAGCAGCCAACCGACAGGGATGCTCTATGGCTACACCTTC,CASSQPTGMLYGYTF
TRBJ2-3,-,-,TRBV4-3,TGCGCCAGCAGCCACAGGGGGGAGACGGCCACAGATACGCAGTATTTT,CASSHRGETATDTQYF
TRBJ2-3,few,-,TRBV27,TGTGCCAGTCTCGGCCTCGGGGCGAGGAGCACAGATACGCAGTATTTT,CASLGLGARSTDTQYF
TRBJ2-1,many,-,TRBV7-2,TGTGCCAGCAGCTTATTCGACGGGGATGAGCAGTTCTTC,CASSLFDGDEQFF
TRBJ1-4,-,-,TRBV6-1,TGTGCCAGCACCGGACGACAGCCGATCTCAACTAATGAAAAACTGTTTTTT,CASTGRQPISTNEKLFF
TRBJ1-1,many,TRBD1,TRBV6-1,TGTGCCAGCATCGTTCAGGGGGACACTGAAGCTTTCTTT,CASIVQGDTEAFF
TRBJ2-5,few,TRBD2,TRBV24-1,TGTGCCACCAGTGACCCGTTTCGGGCGGGAGTTGCAGAGACCCAGTACTTC,CATSDPFRAGVAETQYF
TRBJ2-1,-,-,TRBV4-1,TGCGCCAGCGGCCAAGATGAGGGAAGGGCACTTAATGAGCAGTTCTTC,CASGQDEGRALNEQFF
TRBJ1-1,few,TRBD1,TRBV25-1,TGTGCCAGCAGTGTCGGAACAGGGGGCGGTGAAGCTTTCTTT,CASSVGTGGGEAFF
TRBJ2-5,few,TRBD1,TRBV20-1,TGCAGTGCTCGGACAGGGGGTCAAGAGACCCAGTACTTC,CSARTGGQETQYF
TRBJ2-2,many,TRBD2,TRBV5-1,TGCGCCAGCAGCTTGGATCTAGCGGGAGCCGGGGAGCTGTTTTTT,CASSLDLAGAGELFF
TRBJ1-5,-,-,TRBV10-3,TGTGCCATCAGCCGCGGTCAGGAAGGCAATCAGCCCCAGCATTTT,CAISRGQEGNQPQHF
TRBJ1-4,few,-,TRBV6-1,TGTGCCAGCAGTGCGGGTCAGCTTTGGGAAAAACTGTTTTTT,CASSAGQLWEKLFF
TRBJ2-7,-,-,TRBV11-3,TGTGCCAGCAGCGTAGCTGGGGGGGCGTTCTACAATGAGCAGTACTTC,CASSVAGGAFYNEQYF
TRBJ1-4,many,-,TRBV6-5,TGTGCCAGCAGTTACGGCCGGAGTAATGAAAAACTGTTTTTT,CASSYGRSNEKLFF
TRBJ2-7,-,TRBD2,TRBV3-1,TGTGCCAGCAGCCGGACTAGCCGAACCCCGTACTTC,CASSRTSRTPYF
TRBJ2-1,many,TRBD2,TRBV12-3/TRBV12-4,TGTGCCAGCAGTTCCCCCAGTACTAGCGGGAGATCCTACAATGAGCAGTTCTTC,CASSSPSTSGRSYNEQFF
TRBJ2-1,few,-,TRBV7-3,TGTGCCAGCAGCTTAGGGACCCAGTCGGAGCAGTTCTTC,CASSLGTQSEQFF
TRBJ2-7,many,TRBD2,TRBV20-1,TGCAGTGCTAGTTTTACGCTACCGGGACTAGCGAACTACGAGCAGTACTTC,CSASFTLPGLANYEQYF
TRBJ1-1,many,-,TRBV28,TGTGCCAGCACCCAGGGCAAGGCTGAAGCTTTCTTT,CASTQGKAEAFF
TRBJ2-3,many,-,TRBV18,TGTGCCAGCAGTCCACAGAGGGGCACAGATACGCAGTATTTT,CASSPQRGTDTQYF
TRBJ1-1,-,-,TRBV9,TGTGCCAGCAGCGTAGTGGGCAGCTTGAACACTGAAGCTTTCTTT,CASSVVGSLNTEAFF
TRBJ2-3,many,-,TRBV27,TGTGCCAGCAGTTTAGATAGTCTGCTCACAGATACGCAGTATTTT,CASSLDSLLTDTQYF
TRBJ2-7,-,TRBD1,TRBV2,TGTGCCAGCAGCTCCGGGACAGGGGACTTCTACGAGCAGTACTTC,CASSSGTGDFYEQYF
TRBJ2-2,-,TRBD1,TRBV29-1,TGCAGCGTTGCTGAACAGGGGGCGTACGGGGAGCTGTTTTTT,CSVAEQGAYGELFF
TRBJ2-7,-,-,TRBV10-3,TGTGCCATCAGTGAGTCAGGAGAGCAGTACTTC,CAISESGEQYF
TRBJ2-1,-,-,TRBV11-3,TGCGCCAGCAGCCAAGATCGGGGACCCCCCCACAATGAGCAGTTCTTC,CASSQDRGPPHNEQFF
TRBJ2-6,few,-,TRBV19,TGTGCCAGCCGGGTCTCTGGGGCCAACGTCCTGACTTTC,CASRVSGANVLTF
TRBJ2-3,-,TRBD1,TRBV7-3,TGTGCCAGCAGCTCGCGGACAGGGGGCCCAGATACGCAGTATTTT,CASSSRTGGPDTQYF
TRBJ1-4,-,-,TRBV6-2/TRBV6-3,TGTGCCAGCAGTTACTCTAGTGTGATGGAACTGTTTTTT,CASSYSSVMELFF
TRBJ2-7,many,-,TRBV6-1,TGTGCCAGCAGCCAACTAGCCAGCTCCTACGAGCAGTACTTC,CASSQLASSYEQYF
TRBJ2-3,-,TRBD1,TRBV24-1,TGTGCCACCAGTGATCGGACAGGGCCGAGCACAGATACGCAGTATTTT,CATSDRTGPSTDTQYF
TRBJ1-2,-,-,TRBV29-1,TGCAGCGTTGAATTTACAGGGCGTTATGGCTACACCTTC,CSVEFTGRYGYTF
TRBJ2-2,-,-,TRBV3-1,TGTGCCAGCAGCCAAGTAATAGACAACACCGGGGAGCTGTTTTTT,CASSQVIDNTGELFF
TRBJ1-1,many,-,TRBV18,TGTGCCAGCCAACCGGGTCAACCAAACACTGAAGCTTTCTTT,CASQPGQPNTEAFF
TRBJ2-1,many,TRBD2,TRBV20-1,TGCAGTGCCCTCAGCGGGAGAAGACGGAATGAGCAGTTCTTC,CSALSGRRRNEQFF
TRBJ1-1,-,-,TRBV5-1,TGCGCCAGCAGCTCCCGAGGAACCGGGAACACTGAAGCTTTCTTT,CASSSRGTGNTEAFF
TRBJ2-1,many,-,TRBV7-6,TGTGCCAGCAGCTTAACGGTTCGTGGTGAGCAGTTCTTC,CASSLTVRGEQFF
TRBJ2-3,many,TRBD2,TRBV20-1,TGCAGTGCTAGACCCCTTAGCGGGGACACAGATACGCAGTATTTT,CSARPLSGDTDTQYF
TRBJ2-1,-,-,TRBV7-9,TGTGCCAGCAGCTTAGAGCCCACCTGGGGGGTGGCCCCCTACAATGAGCAGTTCTTC,CASSLEPTWGVAPYNEQFF
TRBJ2-7,-,TRBD1,TRBV9,TGTGCCAGCAGCGTAGCTCAGGACAGGGTGTACGAGCAGTACTTC,CASSVAQDRVYEQYF
TRBJ1-1,many,-,TRBV11-3,TGTGCCAGCAGCCCATTCGGATGGGGGTGGGACACTGAAGCTTTCTTT,CASSPFGWGWDTEAFF